This record looks at one TCR beta chain sequence and its context. The sample comes from a study of blood T cell repertoires in COVID-19. Sequencing used immunoSEQ multiplex PCR; TCRdb keeps in-frame clones, though not all of them. The repertoire holds 250,000 or so clones, just under 90% seen once, with about 2.5% in the top ten. The V and J ends lost 0 bases and 6 bases respectively, with 13 bases between them. This CDR3 is built from 14 residues. Germline-derived CDR1 and CDR2 are SGHRS and YFSETQ. The sequenced sample consisted of peripheral blood. V usage is TRBV5-1 and J usage is TRBJ2-7; a possible D gene is TRBD1 (5 bases). The sequence was obtained from a young man with COVID-19, enrolled during active disease. The CDR3 DNA reads TGCGCCAGCAGCTTGGGGCAGGGCTTGGTCGAGCAGTACTTC. As protein: CASSLGQGLVEQYF.